This T cell receptor beta chain is from a study of blood T cell repertoires in COVID-19. Original analysis: By means of reference gene primer amplification, nucleated cell counts were estimated. Assay: immunoSEQ multiplex PCR; the TCRdb copy retains only in-frame clones and omits some. V, J and clone size were drawn from that table, and D and trimming were deduced from the DNA. The sample comprises approximately 50,000 clones, nearly 90% of which are singletons, and 9% rests with the top ten. Germline V CDR1 and CDR2: MDHEN, SYDVKM. The CDR3 totals 12 residues. Trimming left V 6 bases short and J 7 bases short, with 12 bases between.

This sequence originates from a man aged 80 or over with active or convalescent COVID-19. The sample consisted of peripheral blood. The chain recombines TRBV28 with TRBJ1-2; the D is unclear. The CDR3 region has the DNA TGTGCCAGCAGCTTACGGAGAGCTGGCTACACCTTC. Protein: CASSLRRAGYTF.